The 4 T cell receptor beta chains below were found in one sample sequenced in a study of radiotherapy plus CTLA-4 blockade in lung cancer. Data came from immunoSEQ multiplex PCR; TCRdb stores just in-frame clones and leaves some out. The table records 70,000 to 95,000 clones, 70% to 90% of them present only once. Sample: peripheral blood, taken from a patient treated with radiotherapy plus ipilimumab. The origin of the receptors is a human donor with non-small cell lung cancer that progressed on radiotherapy plus ipilimumab.

The chain carries TRBV5-1 and TRBJ2-7; 8 positions match TRBD2. The CDR3 runs to 17 residues. In germline, CDR1 is SGHRS, CDR2 YFSETQ. J gave up 4 bases and V 1 base, and 13 bases lay outside the gene matches. CDR3 sequence: CASSLNIMTGGRYEQYF. The CDR3 DNA reads as TGCGCCAGCAGCTTGAATATAATGACGGGAGGGAGGTACGAGCAGTACTTC.

A single count supports this clone. The rearrangement links TRBV6-6 to TRBJ2-2; possibly TRBD1 for D (6 bases). There are 16 residues in the CDR3. V was shortened by 6 bases and J by 1 base, with 15 bases between the two germline ends. Germline V lookup: CDR1 MNHNY, CDR2 SVGAGI (reference sequence). The DNA for the CDR3 is TGTGCCAGCAGGGCCCAGGGACATCTGAACACCGGGGAGCTGTTTTTT. The encoded protein is CASRAQGHLNTGELFF.

The chain employs TRBV28 and TRBJ2-5; tentatively, D is TRBD1 (5 bases). Between the trimmed V and J ends, which lost 5 bases and 5 bases, there was a span of 18 bases. The germline V gene encodes CDR1 MDHEN and CDR2 SYDVKM. This CDR3 has 15 residues. In DNA, the CDR3 is TGTGCCAGCAGTGTGATAGGGGCCACGGGTGAGACCCAGTACTTC. It codes for CASSVIGATGETQYF.

J is TRBJ2-4 and V is TRBV29-1; D may be TRBD2 (6 bases). Germline CDR1 and CDR2: SQVTM and ANQGSEA. This CDR3 is 11 amino acids long. Trimming pared 6 bases from V and 7 bases from J, leaving 10 bases between. The CDR3 DNA reads as TGCAGCGTCAGTGGGGGGAACATTCAGTACTTC. It is translated as CSVSGGNIQYF.